What follows are 8 T cell receptor beta chains derived from one specimen sequenced in a study of cytomegalovirus exposure and HLA in healthy donors (dated by TCRdb to 2015 to 2018). The library was obtained by the immunoSEQ multiplex PCR assay. A mixture of 60 forward primers for TCR Vbeta segments and 13 reverse primers for TCR Jbeta segments was used in the multiplex PCR. TCRdb carries this immuneACCESS record with in-frame sequences only. Its versions omit some clonotypes, under half of them owing to an unresolved V gene in the studies checked, with the rest unexplained. The sample table shows about 120,000 clones, and 65% to 90% are seen once. The leading ten clones occupy about 11% of the sample. Source material: PBMCs. Receptors originate from a male donor in good health and CMV-seropositive.

Comments on this clone: One end of the junction is discordant with germline, which a read error may explain. CDR3 bases: TGTGCCAGCAGTTGGTCGACTAGCGGGAGCCTAGAAGAGGACGAGCGGTACTTC. Translated: CASSWSTSGSLEEDERYF. This chain connects TRBV28 to TRBJ2-7, with 12 bases identical to TRBD2. The CDR3 is 18 amino acids. Germline V CDR1 and CDR2: MDHEN, SYDVKM.

This clone occurred once. The rearrangement links TRBV5-1 to TRBJ2-3, with a weak D call TRBD2 (5 bases). Germline V gene data show CDR1 as SGHRS and CDR2 as YFSETQ. V was shortened by 7 bases and J by 2 bases, with 17 bases between the two germline ends. This CDR3 comprises 15 residues. CDR3 sequence: CASGPRSGDTDTQYF. For the CDR3, the DNA is TGCGCCAGCGGGCCTCGATCCGGGGACACAGATACGCAGTATTTT.

The rearrangement uses TRBV10-3 and TRBJ1-4; no reliable D call. The CDR3 is 16 amino acids. Germline assignment: CDR1 ENHRY and CDR2 SYGVKD. V gave up 0 bases and J gave up 7 bases, with 15 bases separating them. The CDR3 DNA sequence: TGTGCCATCAGTGAGTCTGTTAGGAAGGCGGGTGAAAAACTGTTTTTT. Protein: CAISESVRKAGEKLFF.

Worth noting for this clone: At one of its ends the junction is not consistent with the germline gene, which may arise from a read error. This chain links TRBV7-3 with TRBJ2-6, with 11 nucleotides matching TRBD2. There are 18 residues in the CDR3. Germline V gives CDR1 SGHTA, CDR2 FQGTGA. The chain's CDR3 is CASSLLAGGLSGANGLTF. CDR3 bases: TGTGCCAGCAGCTTGCTAGCGGGAGGACTCTCTGGGGCCAACGGCCTGACTTTC.

This clone was picked up one time. The chain combines TRBV29-1 with TRBJ2-7, with a weak D call TRBD1 (5 bases). CDR3 length: 12 residues. Looked up from germline, CDR1 is SQVTM and CDR2 is ANQGSEA. Deletions cut 5 bases from V and 1 base from J, with 9 bases between. The DNA for the CDR3 is TGCAGCGTTCTACAGGAGTCCTACGAGCAGTACTTC. It codes for CSVLQESYEQYF.

The rearrangement links TRBV27 to TRBJ2-2, with TRBD2 identical over 13 bases. This CDR3 is built from 17 residues. Germline trimming cut 6 bases from V and 5 bases from J; bases unmatched to any gene: 9. Germline CDR1 is MNHEY and CDR2 is SMNVEV (reference sequence). CDR3 protein: CASRPPGLAGRTGELFF. CDR3 sequence (DNA): TGTGCCAGCAGACCACCGGGACTAGCGGGGAGGACCGGGGAGCTGTTTTTT.

This sequence joins TRBV2 and TRBJ2-1, with a tentative D call TRBD2 (6 bases). Germline assignment: CDR1 SNHLY and CDR2 FYNNEI. The V end was cut by 5 bases, the J end by 3 bases, with 14 bases between. CDR3 size: 15 residues. The DNA for the CDR3 is TGTGCCAGCAGTCATACTAGCTCTAGCTACAATGAGCAGTTCTTC. This gives the protein CASSHTSSSYNEQFF.

Comment on this clone: Sequence at one end of the junction differs from germline and may be a read error. The chain links TRBV27 to TRBJ2-7; 7 positions agree with TRBD1. The germline V gene encodes CDR1 MNHEY and CDR2 SMNVEV (reference sequence). The CDR3 contains 14 residues. The CDR3 region is CASSLGTGAYEQHF. Written as DNA, the CDR3 is TGTGCCAGCAGTTTAGGAACAGGGGCCTACGAGCAGCACTTC.